The T cell receptor (beta chain) under discussion was sequenced for a study of PD-L1 blockade in urothelial cancer. Study background: Administration of atezolizumab to patients began at some point between 2013 and 2015, at 1,200 mg intravenously every 3 weeks. Each blood sample yielded a median of around 130,000 T cells. Whole-study results and caveats: Lower pretreatment blood TCR clonality, under the median, predicted better survival, researchers reported.

As for time point: pretreatment peripheral blood. Germline V CDR1 and CDR2: LNHDA, SQIVND (reference sequence). With 7 bases clipped from V and 6 bases from J, the junction kept 18 bases outside the gene matches. The CDR3 length is 17 residues. TCRdb keeps only in-frame clones here, not all; method: immunoSEQ multiplex PCR. Found here are tens of thousands of clones, roughly four fifths of them singletons; the top ten hold about 4.1%. On this clone: As yet, its antigen is unknown.

The rearrangement joins TRBV19 to TRBJ1-5, with TRBD1 matching 7 bases. The sample here was PBMCs, taken around atezolizumab (anti-PD-L1) treatment. This receptor was obtained from a man aged 65 to 85 with urothelial cancer. The CDR3 protein is CASKSAVQGGTTQPQHF. CDR3 sequence (DNA): TGTGCCAGTAAATCGGCAGTCCAGGGGGGTACAACTCAGCCCCAGCATTTT.